The clone carrying this TCR beta chain appeared many times. Its cognate antigen is unknown. This specimen comes from a study of molecular identifiers for immune sequencing clone quantification. Notes on the study in general: Among about a million naive cells, spiked Jurkat TCR RNA from a single cell was reportedly detectable. Identical barcode-sharing TCR molecules could lead to underestimated sizes for highly expanded clones.

Sorted naive CD8 T cells were those defined as CD8+CD4-CCR7+CD45RA+. Via MiXCR, TCRdb re-called the PCR reads, giving one row per CDR3 protein. The sample holds under 75,000 distinct CDR3 sequences, roughly a fifth seen once. Trimming left V 6 bases short and J 4 bases short, with 10 bases between. Germline CDR1 reads SQVTM; CDR2 reads ANQGSEA. The CDR3 spans 11 residues. The TCR was taken from a human donor in good health. Some libraries in this study had Jurkat cell RNA spiked in. Sequenced input: naive CD8+ T cells from blood, with Jurkat cell RNA spiked in. The subset: FACS-sorted CD8+CD4-CCR7+CD45RA+ naive T cells. The chain employs TRBV29-1 and TRBJ2-7; D is perhaps TRBD2 (6 bases). The CDR3 protein is CSVRRGYEQYF. The CDR3 DNA reads as TGCAGCGTCCGTCGGGGGTACGAGCAGTACTTC.